These 21 T cell receptor beta chains originate from one sample sequenced in a study of CD8+CD57+ T cells in acquired aplastic anemia. Genomic DNA acted as the template from which TCR beta VDJ combination and CDR3 sequence profiling were carried out. TCRdb re-called the reads through MiXCR, storing one row per CDR3 protein. The table shows a few hundred thousand distinct CDR3 sequences, with roughly 35% occurring only once. Sequenced sample: sorted CD4+, CD8+, or CD8+CD57+ T cells (not recorded which) from PBMCs. These receptors originate from a human donor in good health, serving as a control.

This clonotype was seen many times. The gene calls are TRBV29-1 and TRBJ1-2; TRBD1 is a possible D gene (6 bases). V lost 6 bases to trimming and J lost 8 bases, with 13 bases between them. Per the germline V gene, CDR1 is SQVTM and CDR2 is ANQGSEA. The CDR3 extends over 11 amino acids. The CDR3 DNA reads TGCAGCGTCTGGGGGGCAGCGGGCTACACCTTC. It specifies CSVWGAAGYTF.

V and J are TRBV20-1 and TRBJ1-4; 8 positions match TRBD1. The CDR3 runs 15 residues. J was trimmed by 3 bases and V by 4 bases; bases with no gene match: 7. Germline V lookup: CDR1 DFQATT, CDR2 SNEGSKA (reference sequence). The CDR3 coding sequence is TGCAGTGCTACGGACAGGGAGAGGTCTAATGAAAAACTGTTTTTT. Protein sequence: CSATDRERSNEKLFF.

The chain recombines TRBV29-1 with TRBJ1-1; TRBD1 matches 9 bases. This CDR3 is 15 amino acids long. Germline-derived CDR1 and CDR2 are SQVTM and ANQGSEA. Trimming at V came to 0 bases and at J to 7 bases, leaving 9 bases not matched to a gene. The chain's CDR3 is CSVEDWDRVVGEAFF. CDR3 bases: TGCAGCGTTGAAGATTGGGACAGGGTAGTTGGTGAAGCTTTCTTT.

V gene TRBV6-1 combines with J gene TRBJ1-5; 9 bases are shared with TRBD1. V trimming: 6 bases; J trimming: 10 bases; junction bases outside the gene matches: 16. The CDR3 is 16 residues long. Germline V gene data show CDR1 as MNHNS and CDR2 as SASEGT. CDR3 in DNA: TGTGCCAGCAGAGGACAGGACAGGGGATTTATCGTACCCCAGCATTTT. Residues: CASRGQDRGFIVPQHF.

CDR3 sequence: CASRDRGWTGELFF. In DNA, the CDR3 is TGTGCCAGCAGGGACAGGGGTTGGACCGGGGAGCTGTTTTTT. The gene calls are TRBV2 and TRBJ2-2; 9 nucleotides align to TRBD1. V lost 6 bases, J lost 5 bases, and 4 bases stayed unmatched. This CDR3 is 14 amino acids long. Germline V gene lookup returns CDR1 SNHLY and CDR2 FYNNEI.

This clonotype was observed a few times. This sequence joins TRBV20-1 and TRBJ2-1, with 13 positions matching TRBD2. This CDR3 has 15 amino acids. V lost 8 bases to trimming and J lost 1 base; unmatched junction nucleotides: 5. CDR1 and CDR2 from the germline V gene are DFQATT and SNEGSKA (reference sequence). CDR3 region: CSTKGLAGSYNEQFF. Written as DNA, the CDR3 is TGCAGTACCAAGGGACTAGCGGGGTCCTACAATGAGCAGTTCTTC.

In this sample, this clonotype turned up many times. V is TRBV10-3 and J is TRBJ1-2; TRBD1 matches 10 bases. This CDR3 contains 15 residues. In germline, CDR1 is ENHRY, CDR2 SYGVKD. J lost 7 bases, V lost 2 bases, and 7 bases had no gene match. CDR3 protein: CAISEPRQGAAGYTF. The CDR3 DNA sequence: TGTGCCATCAGTGAGCCGCGACAGGGGGCCGCTGGCTACACCTTC.

The sample holds many counts of this clonotype. The J gene is TRBJ1-1, the V gene TRBV19, with D possibly TRBD1 on 6 matching bases. Germline CDR1 LNHDA, CDR2 SQIVND (reference sequence). V was shortened by 6 bases and J by 0 bases, with 17 bases between the two germline ends. This CDR3 region has 16 residues. The CDR3 spells CASSSRTASMNTEAFF. CDR3 nucleotides: TGTGCCAGTAGCAGTCGGACAGCCTCAATGAACACTGAAGCTTTCTTT.

This clonotype was counted only a few times. The CDR3 DNA sequence: TGTGCCAGCAGCGTGGAACCTACTGGAAACACCATATATTTT. As protein: CASSVEPTGNTIYF. The chain has TRBV9 and TRBJ1-3, with D unresolved. The CDR3 is 14 amino acids. V was cut by 2 bases and J by 2 bases, with 8 bases left in between. Germline lookup yields CDR1 SGDLS and CDR2 YYNGEE.

The chain couples TRBV5-1 to TRBJ2-5; TRBD2 agrees at 7 bases. Per germline, CDR1 SGHRS and CDR2 YFSETQ. Germline trimming cut 6 bases from V and 6 bases from J; bases unmatched to any gene: 11. The CDR3 runs to 14 residues. The CDR3 spells CASTMGEGPKTQYF. CDR3 nucleotide sequence: TGCGCCAGCACCATGGGGGAGGGGCCGAAGACCCAGTACTTC.

This clonotype was observed a single time. The J gene is TRBJ1-2, the V gene TRBV7-8; D is possibly TRBD1 (5 bases). The length of the CDR3 is 14 residues. Trimming took 6 bases from V and 7 from J, leaving 18 bases between them. Germline loops: CDR1 SGHVS, CDR2 FQNEAQ. The CDR3 loop is CASRPATVLGGYTF. The DNA of the CDR3 is TGTGCCAGCAGACCAGCGACAGTTCTAGGTGGCTACACCTTC.

About this clonotype: Sequence at one end of the junction differs from germline and may be a read error. The rearrangement uses TRBV10-3 and TRBJ1-4, with D unclear. Germline CDR1 ENHRY, CDR2 SYGVKD. The CDR3 loop spans 14 amino acids. CDR3 bases: TGTGCCAGCAGTGAAGGCGCGGGGAAAGAAAAACTGTTTTTT. Its translation is CASSEGAGKEKLFF.

In the case of this clonotype: This may be a read error: a much more frequent sequence differs by one nucleotide. The chain couples TRBV7-2 to TRBJ2-7; weak D call: TRBD2 (6 bases). Germline lookup yields CDR1 SGHTA and CDR2 FQGNSA. The CDR3 consists of 15 residues. The V end lost 0 bases, the J end lost 5 bases, and 14 bases lay between the germline ends. The CDR3 region is CASSLASGTTHEQYF. The CDR3 nucleotides read TGTGCCAGCAGCTTAGCTAGCGGAACAACCCACGAGCAGTACTTC.

The V call is TRBV19, the J call TRBJ2-1; 8 bases align to TRBD2. CDR3 length: 13 residues. Germline assignment: CDR1 LNHDA and CDR2 SQIVND (reference sequence). J lost 7 bases, V lost 3 bases, and 2 bases had no gene match. The CDR3 nucleotides are TGTGCCAGTAGTATGCCTAGCGGGAATGAGCAGTTCTTC. It specifies CASSMPSGNEQFF.

With respect to this clonotype: This sequence may be a read error, since a much larger clone differs from it by one base. The chain has TRBV5-4 and TRBJ1-2; D is perhaps TRBD1 (5 bases). The CDR3 sequence is 14 residues long. V lost 0 bases and J lost 7, with 13 bases in between. The germline V gene has CDR1 SGHNT and CDR2 YYREEE (reference sequence). Here the CDR3 DNA reads TGTGCCAGCAGCTTGGATCAGGGTAGGAGTGGCTACACCTTC. It yields the protein CASSLDQGRSGYTF.

This clonotype was seen ten or more times. The chain joins TRBV7-6 to TRBJ2-1; no reliable D call. CDR1 is SGHVS, CDR2 FNYEAQ, per germline. With 2 bases removed from V and 5 bases from J, the gap between germline ends came to 10 bases. The CDR3 loop spans 14 amino acids. This chain's CDR3 is CASSLLGQHNEQFF. The CDR3 bases are TGTGCCAGCAGCTTACTTGGGCAGCACAATGAGCAGTTCTTC. Filled out from reference TRBV7-6 and TRBJ2-1, the complete variable domain reads GAGVSQSPRYKVTKRGQDVALRCDPISGHVSLYWYRQALGQGPEFLTYFNYEAQQDKSGLPNDRFSAERPEGSISTLTIQRTEQRDSAMYRCASSLLGQHNEQFFGPGTRLTVL.

This chain joins TRBV7-9 and TRBJ1-6; unclear D gene. Germline CDR1 and CDR2: SEHNR and FQNEAQ (reference sequence). V lost 3 bases, J lost 10 bases, and 10 bases lay in between. The length of the CDR3 is 13 residues. The CDR3 loop reads CASSLTADSPLHF. CDR3 bases: TGTGCCAGCAGCTTGACGGCGGACTCACCCCTCCACTTT.

The chain combines TRBV7-2 with TRBJ2-1, with 7 positions matching TRBD1. In germline, CDR1 is SGHTA, CDR2 FQGNSA. The V gene end was trimmed by 0 bases and the J gene end by 0 bases; junction bases not matched to a gene: 5. This CDR3 is built from 17 residues. The CDR3 nucleotides read TGTGCCAGCAGCTTAGCTATCCGGGACAGCTCCTACAATGAGCAGTTCTTC. Its translation is CASSLAIRDSSYNEQFF.

In this sample, this clonotype turned up many times. The chain links TRBV20-1 to TRBJ1-1; D call uncertain. V was cut by 3 bases and J by 8 bases, with 16 bases left in between. The CDR3 consists of 13 residues. Germline CDR1 reads DFQATT; CDR2 reads SNEGSKA (reference sequence). CDR3 DNA: TGCAGTGCTAGCCCCTTAGGCCGGGTAGAAGCTTTCTTT. Translating gives CSASPLGRVEAFF.

This clonotype was picked up many times. This chain joins TRBV27 and TRBJ2-7; D unresolved. CDR3 length equals 13 residues. Trimming shortened V by 5 bases and J by 2 bases, and 10 bases separated the two germline ends. Germline loops: CDR1 MNHEY, CDR2 SMNVEV (reference sequence). Written as DNA, the CDR3 is TGTGCCAGCAGTCCCCTACAAGCCTACGAGCAGTACTTC. This gives the protein CASSPLQAYEQYF.

The chain combines TRBV11-2 with TRBJ1-4; D may be TRBD1 (6 bases). This CDR3 is 16 amino acids long. Germline V CDR1 and CDR2: SGHAT, FQNNGV. The germline V and J ends were trimmed by 2 bases and 8 bases, with 18 bases remaining between them. The chain's CDR3 is CASSLMAGGTGEKLFF. CDR3 sequence (DNA): TGTGCCAGCAGCTTAATGGCGGGGGGCACGGGGGAAAAACTGTTTTTT.